This T cell receptor beta chain was found in a study of blood T cells in healthy people across ages. Study details: When template switching was applied, about one barcoded beta molecule was captured per two T cells.

CDR1 and CDR2 from the germline V gene are SGHRS and YFSETQ. V was clipped by 4 bases and J by 5 bases; unmatched bases: 9. This CDR3 contains 15 residues. A second PCR, run for about 6 to 11 cycles, used a sample-barcoded 5' primer plus a J-beta primer mix. Tagging of each cDNA molecule was performed by a template-switch adaptor with 12 random nucleotides. A minimum of 2.5 million CDR3-containing paired-end reads was obtained for each sample. MiXCR, run by TCRdb on the 5' RACE reads, gives a single entry per CDR3 protein. This sample has about 1.1 million distinct CDR3 sequences; roughly two fifths occur once, and the top ten carry around 13%. Per sample, at least 5 micrograms of total RNA were extracted.

The V gene is TRBV5-1, the J gene TRBJ1-1; 9 bases are a match to TRBD1. Sequencing used blood. The origin of this receptor is a man between 18 and 35 years old in good health. CDR3 protein: CASSTPTGGKTEAFF. The CDR3 DNA follows: TGCGCCAGCAGCACCCCGACAGGGGGGAAGACTGAAGCTTTCTTT.